The sequence of this TCR beta chain was determined in a study of OX40 agonist ivuxolimab in advanced cancers. About the study: The dose of intravenous ivuxolimab that patients received every 2 weeks ranged from 0.01 to 10 mg/kg. Earlier anti-PD-1, anti-PD-L1 or anti-CTLA-4 therapy was permitted; roughly 40% had received some. Dose-escalation patients were diagnosed with hepatocellular carcinoma, melanoma, renal cell cancer or head and neck cancer.

Measured with immunoSEQ multiplex PCR; TCRdb has only the in-frame clones, and not every one. This table has tens of thousands of clones, approximately 84% appearing once. The CDR3 runs to 15 residues. V trimming: 1 base; J trimming: 7 bases; junction bases outside the gene matches: 4. Germline V gene sequence: CDR1 SGHTA, CDR2 FQGNSA. This TCR was recovered from an adult with an advanced solid tumor such as melanoma, head and neck, liver or kidney cancer. This specimen was CD4+ or CD8+ T cells sorted from blood, taken in a trial of the OX40 agonist ivuxolimab. This chain uses TRBV7-2 with TRBJ2-1; the match to TRBD2 covers 10 bases. This CDR3 is CASSLGTSGINEQFF. CDR3 sequence (DNA): TGTGCCAGCAGCTTAGGGACTAGCGGAATTAATGAGCAGTTCTTC.